What follows describes a single TCR beta chain. This CDR3 region has 15 residues. V lost 8 bases to trimming and J lost 0 bases, with 17 bases between them. The V gene's germline CDR1 is LNHDA and CDR2 SQIVND (reference sequence). Data came from immunoSEQ multiplex PCR; TCRdb stores just in-frame clones and leaves some out. In the table there are fewer than 200,000 clones, 80% to 95% of which are singletons. The data were taken from a study of control samples from healthy donors and cancer patients. The TCR was taken from a man between 18 and 35 years old in good health. The chain is built from TRBV19 and TRBJ2-7; a possible D gene is TRBD2 (5 bases). The material sequenced was blood. The CDR3 region is CASRRRTASSYEQYF. The CDR3 coding sequence is TGTGCCAGTCGACGCCGGACTGCTAGCTCCTACGAGCAGTACTTC.